Shown below are 17 T cell receptor beta chains from a single sample sequenced in a study of identical twins. TCRdb re-called the 5' RACE reads with MiXCR, one entry per CDR3 protein. The sample carries 1.5 million to 2 million distinct CDR3 sequences, about 30% recorded once. Material: cord blood. The receptor set was obtained from a newborn girl in good health.

This clonotype was found a few times. The chain combines TRBV14 with TRBJ1-5, with 9 bases identical to TRBD1. The V gene's germline CDR1 is SGHDN and CDR2 FVKESK. The CDR3 has 14 amino acids. Unmatched junction bases numbered 2, after V lost 1 base and J lost 7 bases. As DNA, the CDR3 is TGTGCCAGCAGCCAAGGGACAGGGGCACAGCCCCAGCATTTT. Its translation is CASSQGTGAQPQHF.

This clonotype was observed a few times. The junction and the germline gene differ at one end; a read error may be behind it. The DNA of the CDR3 is TGTGCTAGCAGCGAGACTAGCGGGAGGTTCCACGAGCAGTACTTC. Translation gives CASSETSGRFHEQYF. This chain connects TRBV7-7 to TRBJ2-7; 13 bases line up with TRBD2. This CDR3 comprises 15 residues. Per germline, CDR1 SSHAT and CDR2 FNYEAQ (reference sequence). Full variable domain (outside the CDR3, taken from reference TRBV7-7 and TRBJ2-7): GAGVSQSPRYKVTKRGQDVTLRCDPISSHATLYWYQQALGQGPEFLTYFNYEAQPDKSGLPSDRFSAERPEGSISTLTIQRTEQRDSAMYRCASSETSGRFHEQYFGPGTRLTVT.

This clonotype has more than one count but fewer than ten. This sequence joins TRBV12-3 or TRBV12-4 and TRBJ2-1; 10 bases match TRBD2. The CDR3 has 17 residues. The ends lost 6 bases at V and 0 bases at J; junction bases unmatched: 8. The chain's CDR3 is CASRLTGLASSYNEQFF. The CDR3 nucleotides are TGTGCCAGCAGACTAACGGGACTAGCGAGCTCCTACAATGAGCAGTTCTTC.

This chain links TRBV20-1 with TRBJ2-3; the match to TRBD2 covers 8 bases. V was clipped by 2 bases and J by 5 bases; unmatched bases: 9. The CDR3 runs 15 residues. Germline-derived CDR1 and CDR2 are DFQATT and SNEGSKA (reference sequence). The DNA of the CDR3 is TGCAGTGCTAGAAGGGCCCGGGGGGGTCAAGATACGCAGTATTTT. This gives the protein CSARRARGGQDTQYF.

This chain joins TRBV7-6 and TRBJ2-7; 9 positions match TRBD2. Germline assignment: CDR1 SGHVS and CDR2 FNYEAQ. The CDR3 extends over 19 amino acids. J gave up 2 bases and V 2 bases, and 16 bases lay outside the gene matches. The DNA for the CDR3 is TGTGCCAGCAGCTTAAATTATGTGCCCCTTAGCGGGGGCACCTACGAGCAGTACTTC. Translated: CASSLNYVPLSGGTYEQYF.

This clonotype was seen a few times. The V gene is TRBV21-1, the J gene TRBJ1-1; the listed D gene, TRBD1, was not tested against the DNA. TRBV21-1 is listed as a pseudogene. CDR3 length: 13 residues. Written as DNA, the CDR3 is TGTGCCCATCCCCGGGCCGTAAACACTGAAGCTTTCTTT. It specifies CAHPRAVNTEAFF.

The chain carries TRBV14 and TRBJ1-4, with D possibly matching TRBD1 (5 bases). CDR3 length: 15 amino acids. V lost 2 bases, J lost 3 bases, and 10 bases lay in between. The germline V gene encodes CDR1 SGHDN and CDR2 FVKESK. This chain's CDR3 is CASSQTRAPNEKLFF. The CDR3 DNA reads TGTGCCAGCAGCCAAACCAGGGCCCCTAATGAAAAACTGTTTTTT.

The chain couples TRBV29-1 to TRBJ1-1; 7 nucleotides line up with TRBD1. This CDR3 has 13 amino acids. Germline V gene lookup returns CDR1 SQVTM and CDR2 ANQGSEA. V dropped 7 bases and J dropped 6; count of bases not matched to a gene: 11. DNA of the CDR3: TGCAGCGCCCGGAGGCAGGGGGGCCCTGAAGCTTTCTTT. Protein sequence: CSARRQGGPEAFF.

The genes are TRBV6-5 and TRBJ1-5; perhaps TRBD1 as D (6 bases). This CDR3 contains 18 residues. The V and J ends lost 4 bases and 5 bases respectively, with 24 bases between them. In germline, CDR1 is MNHEY, CDR2 SVGAGI. As DNA, the CDR3 is TGTGCCAGCAGTTCCCTCGGGCAGGGGAGGTTTTTGGATCAGCCCCAGCATTTT. Residues: CASSSLGQGRFLDQPQHF.

The chain employs TRBV9 and TRBJ2-2, with a weak D call TRBD1 (5 bases). Germline loops: CDR1 SGDLS, CDR2 YYNGEE. The CDR3 runs to 13 residues. V was shortened by 8 bases and J by 4 bases, with 12 bases between the two germline ends. This CDR3 is CASRDRRTGELFF. The CDR3 region has the DNA TGTGCCAGTAGAGACAGACGCACCGGGGAGCTGTTTTTT.

This chain uses TRBV5-6 with TRBJ2-1; D is ambiguous. The CDR3 loop spans 13 amino acids. Germline V CDR1 and CDR2: SGHDT, YYEEEE. V dropped 0 bases and J dropped 8 bases, with 9 bases sitting between them. The CDR3 loop is CASSLAYPDEQFF. The DNA of the CDR3 is TGTGCCAGCAGCTTGGCTTACCCGGATGAGCAGTTCTTC.

This clonotype showed up just a few times. J is TRBJ1-1 and V is TRBV9, with D perhaps matching TRBD1 (6 bases). The germline V gene encodes CDR1 SGDLS and CDR2 YYNGEE. The V gene lost 0 bases and the J gene lost 0 bases, with 9 bases spanning the gap. CDR3 length: 15 amino acids. CDR3 DNA: TGTGCCAGCAGCGTAGTAGGACAGCTGAACACTGAAGCTTTCTTT. This translates into CASSVVGQLNTEAFF.

V is TRBV20-1 and J is TRBJ2-7; TRBD2 matches at 14 bases. This CDR3 is 15 amino acids long. The junction had 5 bases not matched to a gene; V was cut back by 3 bases and J by 4 bases. Germline V lookup: CDR1 DFQATT, CDR2 SNEGSKA (reference sequence). CDR3 residues: CSASPRLAGGYEQYF. CDR3 DNA sequence: TGCAGTGCTAGCCCTAGACTAGCGGGGGGGTACGAGCAGTACTTC.

In its sample, this clonotype was seen a few times. The chain recombines TRBV20-1 with TRBJ2-7; 11 bases agree with TRBD2. The CDR3 has 14 residues. With 3 bases clipped from V and 1 base from J, the junction kept 2 bases outside the gene matches. Germline loops: CDR1 DFQATT, CDR2 SNEGSKA (reference sequence). This CDR3 is CSARASGRSYEQYF. CDR3 in DNA: TGCAGTGCTAGGGCTAGCGGGAGGTCCTACGAGCAGTACTTC.

The J gene is TRBJ1-1, the V gene TRBV21-1; the tabulated D call, TRBD1, remains unverified against the DNA. TRBV21-1 is a pseudogene. CDR3 length: 14 residues. The CDR3 loop reads CASSKNPGQPEAFF. The CDR3, as DNA: TGTGCCAGCAGCAAAAATCCCGGACAGCCCGAAGCTTTCTTT.

The table lists this clonotype with a few counts. The gene calls are TRBV4-2 and TRBJ2-3; D is perhaps TRBD1 or TRBD2 (5 bases each). Trimming cost V 4 bases and J 4 bases, with 15 bases left between them. There are 15 residues in the CDR3. Germline V lookup: CDR1 LGHNA, CDR2 YNFKEQ. The CDR3 sequence is CASSPRDGSSDTQYF. The CDR3 coding sequence is TGTGCCAGCAGCCCCCGGGACGGTAGTTCAGATACGCAGTATTTT.

This clonotype was recorded a few times. The rearrangement links TRBV7-9 to TRBJ2-5, with D unresolved. Trimming removed 7 bases at V and 2 bases at J, with 20 bases between. Germline assignment: CDR1 SEHNR and CDR2 FQNEAQ (reference sequence). The CDR3 is made up of 16 amino acids. CDR3 loop: CASTHSWTPGQETQYF. The CDR3 coding sequence is TGTGCCAGCACCCATTCGTGGACCCCTGGGCAAGAGACCCAGTACTTC.